This T cell receptor (beta chain) derives from a study of control samples from healthy donors and cancer patients (dated by TCRdb to about 2020). The CDR3, from cysteine to phenylalanine, totals 18 residues. The DNA shown is the 54-base CDR3, in frame from base 1. V and J are truncated by 3 bases and 2 bases respectively, leaving an intervening sequence of 20 bases. From a lookup of the germline V gene (reference sequence), CDR1 and CDR2 are SEHNR and FQNEAQ. The library was generated by the immunoSEQ multiplex PCR assay. TCRdb stores this immuneACCESS table with in-frame sequences only. Part of the clones is absent; in the studies checked, under half of the shortfall reflects unresolved V genes, and no reason is known for the rest. The sample table lists roughly 18,000 clones, approximately 80% of them with a count of one. The ten largest make up about 31% of the sample. A remark on this clone: The clone's antigen remains unknown. The sample holds no much larger clone one base away, and base qualities are not on file.

Rearrangement joined TRBV7-9 to TRBJ1-5, and TRBD1 may be the D gene, going by 6 matching bases. Sequencing used PBMCs. The TCR originated in a woman aged 70-85 years with lung cancer. The bases are TGTGCCAGCAGCTTGCCCGGGACAAAAAAAGTGGGCAATCAGCCCCAGCATTTT. This is translated as CASSLPGTKKVGNQPQHF.